The 23 T cell receptor beta chains in this list originate from one sample, sequenced in a study of post-analysis software for immune sequencing data. Study findings and constraints: TRBV5-6, TRBV5-1 and TRBV20-1 belonged to a set of roughly 5 TRBV segments that were more frequent in patients than controls.

The antigens these receptors bind are not known. Unique molecular identifiers were carried by the TCR beta cDNA libraries. TCRdb passed the PCR reads through MiXCR, listing each CDR3 protein once. The sample contains fewer than 600,000 distinct CDR3 sequences, 40% to 55% of which appear only once. Sequences were obtained from blood. The receptors stem from a girl aged 5 to 17 with multiple sclerosis.

CDR3 residues: CASSLQLALYHEQYF. CDR3 nucleotides: TGTGCCAGCAGCTTGCAGCTAGCGTTATACCATGAGCAGTACTTC. The V call is TRBV5-6, the J call TRBJ2-5; tentative D call: TRBD2 (6 bases). The CDR3 covers 15 residues. V was shortened by 1 base and J by 11 bases, with 21 bases between the two germline ends. The germline CDR1 and CDR2 sequences are SGHDT and YYEEEE.

This chain uses TRBV12-3 or TRBV12-4 with TRBJ2-3; D gene uncertain. Deletions cut 4 bases from V and 4 bases from J, with 18 bases between. This CDR3 spans 16 amino acids. This CDR3 reads CASSSHVSRMSDTQYF. The CDR3 coding sequence is TGTGCCAGCAGTTCCCATGTGTCGCGGATGTCAGATACGCAGTATTTT.

CDR3 protein: CASSVGRAGNEQFF. In nucleotides, the CDR3 is TGTGCCAGCAGTGTTGGGAGGGCCGGCAATGAGCAGTTCTTC. This chain links TRBV2 with TRBJ2-1, with 7 bases fitting TRBD2. Trimming removed 4 bases from V and 6 bases from J; junction bases left unmatched: 6. The CDR3 runs to 14 residues. Germline V gives CDR1 SNHLY, CDR2 FYNNEI.

The chain carries TRBV5-1 and TRBJ1-2, with a tentative D call TRBD1 (6 bases). The V gene's germline CDR1 is SGHRS and CDR2 YFSETQ. CDR3 length equals 14 residues. The V end lost 0 bases, the J end lost 6 bases, and 12 bases lay between the germline ends. CDR3 sequence (DNA): TGCGCCAGCAGCTTGGCCTCGAACAGGGATGGCTACACCTTC. Protein sequence: CASSLASNRDGYTF.

V gene TRBV5-1 combines with J gene TRBJ2-7, with a weak D call TRBD2 (6 bases). CDR3 size: 15 residues. CDR1 and CDR2 (germline): SGHRS, YFSETQ. The germline V and J ends were trimmed by 0 bases and 1 base, with 11 bases remaining between them. CDR3 nucleotide sequence: TGCGCCAGCAGCTTGGAAGGCGGGGTTTCCTACGAGCAGTACTTC. This sequence encodes CASSLEGGVSYEQYF.

The gene calls are TRBV6-2 or TRBV6-3 and TRBJ1-2, with D perhaps matching TRBD1 (5 bases). The germline CDR1 and CDR2 sequences are MNHEY and SVGEGT. V was pared by 5 bases and J by 2 bases, with 9 bases between. The CDR3 is made up of 13 amino acids. CDR3 protein: CASSRSGNYGYTF. The CDR3 DNA reads as TGTGCCAGCAGTCGATCAGGGAACTATGGCTACACCTTC.

The gene calls are TRBV18 and TRBJ2-5; D uncertain. The DNA end lines up better with TRBJ2-7; the J call may be wrong. Germline CDR1 KGHSH, CDR2 LQKENI. CDR3 size: 13 residues. CDR3 amino acids: CASSPSSIYEQYF. CDR3 bases: TGTGCCAGCTCACCTTCCTCGATCTACGAGCAGTACTTC.

This clonotype was found a few times. CDR3 nucleotide sequence: TGCAGTGCTAGAGTCTTCGGGAGTAGCTCCTACGAGCAGTACTTC. Its protein is CSARVFGSSSYEQYF. The chain employs TRBV20-1 and TRBJ2-7; perhaps TRBD2 as D (6 bases). Germline values: CDR1 DFQATT, CDR2 SNEGSKA (reference sequence). V lost 1 base, J lost 0 bases, and 13 bases lay in between. The CDR3 is 15 amino acids.

This clonotype occurred once. The J gene is TRBJ1-2, the V gene TRBV6-6, with D unresolved. Germline loops: CDR1 MNHNY, CDR2 SVGAGI (reference sequence). Trimming left V 6 bases short and J 6 bases short, with 20 bases between. The CDR3 totals 15 residues. The CDR3 nucleotides read TGTGCCAGCAGACCCAGCCGGGAGGCCGGCGATGGCTACACCTTC. Its translation: CASRPSREAGDGYTF.

This clonotype was counted between two and nine times. The gene calls are TRBV28 and TRBJ1-2, with TRBD1 matching over 8 bases. Germline lookup yields CDR1 MDHEN and CDR2 SYDVKM. This CDR3 contains 15 residues. The junction had 10 bases not matched to a gene; V was cut back by 5 bases and J by 5 bases. The CDR3 DNA follows: TGTGCCAGCAGTATACTTACAGGGGGATCGTATGGCTACACCTTC. Translated: CASSILTGGSYGYTF.

The chain links TRBV27 to TRBJ1-2; tentative D call: TRBD1 (6 bases). V lost 3 bases and J lost 8, with 31 bases in between. Germline V gives CDR1 MNHEY, CDR2 SMNVEV (reference sequence). The length of the CDR3 is 19 residues. The CDR3 DNA reads as TGTGCCAGCAGTTTCGAGGTGGGGGGACATTTGCCGCCCCTGGAAGGCTACACCTTC. Protein sequence: CASSFEVGGHLPPLEGYTF.

The table lists this clonotype with a few counts. The chain recombines TRBV6-6 with TRBJ1-5; D unclear. The CDR3 contains 13 residues. V shed 5 bases and J shed 0 bases, with 5 bases lying between them. Per the germline V gene, CDR1 is MNHNY and CDR2 is SVGAGI (reference sequence). CDR3 nucleotides: TGTGCCAGCAGTCCTAATAGCAATCAGCCCCAGCATTTT. It is translated as CASSPNSNQPQHF.

The chain joins TRBV28 to TRBJ1-2; TRBD1 might be the D (5 bases). The CDR3 contains 12 residues. Germline lookup yields CDR1 MDHEN and CDR2 SYDVKM. V dropped 4 bases and J dropped 8 bases, with 11 bases sitting between them. In DNA, the CDR3 is TGTGCCAGCAGTTCGGGACGGCGGGGCTACACCTTC. Translated: CASSSGRRGYTF.

The V gene is TRBV18, the J gene TRBJ2-3; no clear D. Germline V gene sequence: CDR1 KGHSH, CDR2 LQKENI. The CDR3 covers 16 residues. Trimming stripped 0 bases from V and 2 bases from J, with 12 bases between. The CDR3 loop reads CASSPPILGYTDTQYF. The CDR3 DNA follows: TGTGCCAGCTCACCACCGATCCTAGGGTACACAGATACGCAGTATTTT.

This chain joins TRBV20-1 and TRBJ1-5, with D possibly being TRBD1 (5 bases). The CDR3 is made up of 14 amino acids. CDR1 is DFQATT, CDR2 SNEGSKA, per germline (reference sequence). Deletions cut 3 bases from V and 2 bases from J, with 11 bases between. CDR3 DNA: TGCAGTGCTAGGTTAGGGGAGGGCAATCAGCCCCAGCATTTT. Its translation is CSARLGEGNQPQHF.

This sequence joins TRBV9 and TRBJ2-3; unclear D gene. CDR3 size: 12 residues. CDR1 is SGDLS and CDR2 is YYNGEE in the germline V gene. The ends were cut back, 2 bases at V and 4 bases at J, with 5 bases in the middle. CDR3: CASSVGPDTQYF. The DNA of the CDR3 is TGTGCCAGCAGCGTCGGACCAGATACGCAGTATTTT.

The chain joins TRBV5-1 to TRBJ2-3; 9 nucleotides line up with TRBD2. CDR1 is SGHRS and CDR2 is YFSETQ in the germline V gene. CDR3 length: 14 residues. J was trimmed by 3 bases and V by 4 bases; bases with no gene match: 3. CDR3: CASSDLAGTDTQYF. The CDR3 DNA is TGCGCCAGCAGCGATCTAGCGGGAACAGATACGCAGTATTTT. The whole variable domain, filled in from reference TRBV5-1 and TRBJ2-3, reads KAGVTQTPRYLIKTRGQQVTLSCSPISGHRSVSWYQQTPGQGLQFLFEYFSETQRNKGNFPGRFSGRQFSNSRSEMNVSTLELGDSALYLCASSDLAGTDTQYFGPGTRLTVL.

The rearrangement uses TRBV7-2 and TRBJ2-2, with 9 bases aligning to TRBD2. Germline assignment: CDR1 SGHTA and CDR2 FQGNSA. Trimming removed 3 bases from V and 5 bases from J; junction bases left unmatched: 4. This CDR3 comprises 15 residues. As DNA, the CDR3 is TGTGCCAGCAGCTTTAGCGGGAGTGGGACCGGGGAGCTGTTTTTT. It specifies CASSFSGSGTGELFF.

The V and J genes are TRBV20-1 and TRBJ2-7, with TRBD2 matching over 9 bases. Germline-derived CDR1 and CDR2 are DFQATT and SNEGSKA (reference sequence). With 6 bases clipped from V and 0 bases from J, the junction kept 6 bases outside the gene matches. This CDR3 contains 14 residues. The CDR3 spells CSALGLASSYEQYF. CDR3 sequence (DNA): TGCAGTGCCCTCGGACTAGCGAGCTCCTACGAGCAGTACTTC.

With respect to this clonotype: The final CDR3 position lacks the conserved phenylalanine or tryptophan, pointing to a likely read error. The chain combines TRBV19 with TRBJ2-1; D possibly corresponds to TRBD1 (5 bases). Deletions cut 3 bases from V and 0 bases from J, with 9 bases between. CDR1 LNHDA and CDR2 SQIVND come from the germline V gene (reference sequence). The CDR3 has 15 amino acids. The CDR3 nucleotides read TGTGCCAGTAGTATCGGCGACAGCTCCTACAATGAGCAGTTCTTA. This sequence encodes CASSIGDSSYNEQFL.

This clonotype has a single count. A much larger clonotype is one base distant, so this may be a read error. The V call is TRBV5-1, the J call TRBJ2-1; tentative D call: TRBD1 (6 bases). V shed 1 base and J shed 9 bases, with 11 bases lying between them. This CDR3 contains 13 residues. CDR1 is SGHRS, CDR2 YFSETQ, per germline. In DNA form, the CDR3 reads TGCGCCAGCAGCTTGACAGGGTCCAGTGAGCAGTTCTTC. Translating it yields CASSLTGSSEQFF.

The gene calls are TRBV29-1 and TRBJ2-1, with TRBD2 as a possible D gene (7 bases). CDR1 is SQVTM and CDR2 is ANQGSEA in the germline V gene. V was clipped by 3 bases and J by 6 bases, with 21 bases between them. The CDR3 sequence is 16 residues long. CDR3 coding DNA: TGCAGCGTTGAGGGGGAGGGAGGAGGCAGGGGCAATGAGCAGTTCTTC. Protein product: CSVEGEGGGRGNEQFF.

J is TRBJ2-1 and V is TRBV15; TRBD2 aligns across 10 bases. The CDR3 has 16 residues. Trimming at V came to 0 bases and at J to 5 bases, leaving 4 bases not matched to a gene. Germline V gene data show CDR1 as LNHNV and CDR2 as YYDKDF (reference sequence). This CDR3 is CATSRDLAGVHNEQFF. The DNA for the CDR3 is TGTGCCACCAGCAGAGATCTAGCGGGAGTCCACAATGAGCAGTTCTTC.